This TCR beta chain is drawn from a study of blood T cell repertoires in COVID-19. The wider study: Some COVID-19 samples were acute and others convalescent; all came from the United States, Italy and Spain.

Per germline, CDR1 SGHAT and CDR2 FQNNGV. The CDR3 length is 15 residues. Trimming at V came to 8 bases and at J to 4 bases, leaving 9 bases not matched to a gene. This table comes from immunoSEQ multiplex PCR, and its TCRdb copy is limited to in-frame clones, with some not included. The sample holds some 96,000 clones, about 89% seen once. The sequence was obtained from a man in his forties or fifties with active COVID-19. The chain uses TRBV11-2 and TRBJ1-2; 11 bases line up with TRBD1. The sequenced sample was peripheral blood. In nucleotides, the CDR3 is TGTGCCAGCGCCCCCGGGACAGGGGGTACCTATGGCTACACCTTC. It codes for CASAPGTGGTYGYTF.